Shown below are 9 T cell receptor beta chains from a single sample sequenced in a study of shared clonotypes between healthy human individuals. Some clones are missing from TCRdb's copy, which holds only in-frame ones; the method was immunoSEQ multiplex PCR. Of 2 million to 3 million clones listed, 93% are singletons. The sequenced sample consisted of naive CD4+ T cells from PBMCs. Subset denoted: CD45RA+ positively selected. These TCRs come from a man aged 18 to 30 in good health. Some clones in this sample may be carry-over from other donors' samples.

J is TRBJ1-1 and V is TRBV7-9, with 8 nucleotides matching TRBD1. Looked up from germline, CDR1 is SEHNR and CDR2 is FQNEAQ (reference sequence). This CDR3 region has 16 residues. V shed 1 base, J shed 10 bases, and the junction held 14 bases outside the gene matches. CDR3 loop: CASSLGGAGGHLGAFF. The CDR3 coding sequence is TGTGCCAGCAGCTTAGGCGGGGCAGGGGGCCACCTGGGAGCTTTCTTT. The full variable domain, its missing parts supplied by reference TRBV7-9 and TRBJ1-1, is DTGVSQNPRHKITKRGQNVTFRCDPISEHNRLYWYRQTLGQGPEFLTYFQNEAQLEKSRLLSDRFSAERPKGSFSTLEIQRTEQGDSAMYLCASSLGGAGGHLGAFFGQGTRLTVV.

The J gene is TRBJ2-3, the V gene TRBV5-4, with TRBD2 matching 10 bases. This CDR3 spans 17 amino acids. Germline trimming cut 3 bases from V and 0 bases from J; bases unmatched to any gene: 7. Germline V gene lookup returns CDR1 SGHNT and CDR2 YYREEE (reference sequence). CDR3 protein: CASSSPTSGASTDTQYF. The CDR3 DNA sequence: TGTGCCAGCAGCTCACCTACTAGCGGGGCTAGCACAGATACGCAGTATTTT.

The rearrangement links TRBV9 to TRBJ2-3, with a weak D call TRBD2 (5 bases). The CDR3 runs 14 residues. Germline lookup yields CDR1 SGDLS and CDR2 YYNGEE. The V end was cut by 0 bases, the J end by 12 bases, with 17 bases between. The CDR3 region has the DNA TGTGCCAGCAGCGTAGTCTCTGGGGAGACACAACAGTATTTT. Translated: CASSVVSGETQQYF.

Only one count was recorded for this clone. The chain has TRBV28 and TRBJ2-3, with 7 bases aligning to TRBD2. Germline V CDR1 and CDR2: MDHEN, SYDVKM. The length of the CDR3 is 15 residues. J was trimmed by 1 base and V by 2 bases; bases with no gene match: 3. CDR3 in amino acids: CASSLEAGGTDTQYF. In DNA, the CDR3 is TGTGCCAGCAGTTTAGAGGCGGGAGGCACAGATACGCAGTATTTT. The variable domain in full, completed from reference TRBV28 and TRBJ2-3, reads DVKVTQSSRYLVKRTGEKVFLECVQDMDHENMFWYRQDPGLGLRLIYFSYDVKMKEKGDIPEGYSVSREKKERFSLILESASTNQTSMYLCASSLEAGGTDTQYFGPGTRLTVL.

Points on this clone: Other DNA sequences in the sample encode the same CDR3. The chain is built from TRBV28 and TRBJ1-5, with D uncertain. V dropped 1 base and J dropped 2 bases, with 9 bases sitting between them. Germline CDR1 MDHEN, CDR2 SYDVKM. CDR3 length equals 15 residues. The DNA for the CDR3 is TGTGCCAGCAGTTTATACGATCGGGGCAATCAGCCCCAGCATTTT. This codes for CASSLYDRGNQPQHF.

The J gene is TRBJ1-4, the V gene TRBV30; D is unresolved. This CDR3 region has 16 residues. Trimming took 0 bases from V and 2 from J, leaving 13 bases between them. Germline V lookup: CDR1 GTSNPN, CDR2 SVGIG (reference sequence). The CDR3 spells CAWSVPPLGTNEKLFF. The CDR3, as DNA: TGTGCCTGGAGTGTACCACCCCTGGGGACTAATGAAAAACTGTTTTTT.

The chain combines TRBV7-3 with TRBJ1-2; D unresolved. Germline V lookup: CDR1 SGHTA, CDR2 FQGTGA. Trimming removed 5 bases at V and 3 bases at J, with 10 bases between. This CDR3 is 13 amino acids long. CDR3 protein: CASSPALDYGYTF. The CDR3 DNA reads TGTGCCAGCAGCCCCGCTTTGGACTATGGCTACACCTTC.

V usage is TRBV7-9 and J usage is TRBJ1-3; unclear D gene. V was shortened by 2 bases and J by 1 base, with 18 bases between the two germline ends. Germline CDR1 SEHNR, CDR2 FQNEAQ (reference sequence). This CDR3 is built from 18 residues. The CDR3 is CASSLRSGLAGSGNTIYF. The CDR3, as DNA: TGTGCCAGCAGCTTAAGGTCAGGACTCGCGGGGTCTGGAAACACCATATATTTT.

The chain has TRBV5-1 and TRBJ2-3; D perhaps matches TRBD1 (6 bases). CDR1 is SGHRS, CDR2 YFSETQ, per germline. The CDR3 has 16 amino acids. V shed 3 bases and J shed 0 bases, with 14 bases lying between them. CDR3 sequence (DNA): TGCGCCAGCAGCTCGGAGACAGGACAAAGCACAGATACGCAGTATTTT. Its protein is CASSSETGQSTDTQYF.